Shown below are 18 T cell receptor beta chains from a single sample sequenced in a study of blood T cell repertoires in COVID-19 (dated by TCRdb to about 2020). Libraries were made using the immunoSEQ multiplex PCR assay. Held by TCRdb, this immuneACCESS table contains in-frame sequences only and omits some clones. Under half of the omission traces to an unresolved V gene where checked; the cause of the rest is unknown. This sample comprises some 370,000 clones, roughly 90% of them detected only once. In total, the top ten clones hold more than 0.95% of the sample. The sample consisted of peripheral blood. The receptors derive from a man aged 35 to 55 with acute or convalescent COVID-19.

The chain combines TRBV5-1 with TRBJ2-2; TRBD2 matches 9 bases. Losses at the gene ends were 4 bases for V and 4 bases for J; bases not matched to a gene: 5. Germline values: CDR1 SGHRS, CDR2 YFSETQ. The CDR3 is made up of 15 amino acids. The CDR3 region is CASSPSGVGTGELFF. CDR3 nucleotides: TGCGCCAGCAGCCCTAGCGGGGTAGGCACCGGGGAGCTGTTTTTT.

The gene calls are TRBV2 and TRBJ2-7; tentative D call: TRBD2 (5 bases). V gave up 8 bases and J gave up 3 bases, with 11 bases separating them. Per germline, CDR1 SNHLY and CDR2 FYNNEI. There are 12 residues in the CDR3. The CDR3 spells CASDARGYEQYF. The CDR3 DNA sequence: TGTGCCAGCGACGCACGGGGCTACGAGCAGTACTTC.

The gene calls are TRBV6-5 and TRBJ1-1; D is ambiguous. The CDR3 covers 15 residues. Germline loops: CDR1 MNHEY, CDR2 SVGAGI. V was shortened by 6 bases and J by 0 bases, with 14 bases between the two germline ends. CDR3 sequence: CASRTSRGLNTEAFF. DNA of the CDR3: TGTGCCAGCAGGACCTCCCGGGGTTTGAACACTGAAGCTTTCTTT.

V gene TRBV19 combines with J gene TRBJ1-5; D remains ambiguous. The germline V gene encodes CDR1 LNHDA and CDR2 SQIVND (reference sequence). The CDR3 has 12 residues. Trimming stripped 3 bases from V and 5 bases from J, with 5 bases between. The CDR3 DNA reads TGTGCCAGTAGTATTAATGATCAGCCCCAGCATTTT. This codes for CASSINDQPQHF. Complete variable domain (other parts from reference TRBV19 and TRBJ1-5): DGGITQSPKYLFRKEGQNVTLSCEQNLNHDAMYWYRQDPGQGLRLIYYSQIVNDFQKGDIAEGYSVSREKKESFPLTVTSAQKNPTAFYLCASSINDQPQHFGDGTRLSIL.

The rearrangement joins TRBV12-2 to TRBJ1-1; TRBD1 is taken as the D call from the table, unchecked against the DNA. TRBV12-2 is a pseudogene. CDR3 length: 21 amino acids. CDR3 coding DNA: TGTGCAAGTCGCTCCCAGCCGGGACAGGGGCGCGTGGGGGCTTGGAACACTGAAGCTTTCTTT. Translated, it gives CASRSQPGQGRVGAWNTEAFF.

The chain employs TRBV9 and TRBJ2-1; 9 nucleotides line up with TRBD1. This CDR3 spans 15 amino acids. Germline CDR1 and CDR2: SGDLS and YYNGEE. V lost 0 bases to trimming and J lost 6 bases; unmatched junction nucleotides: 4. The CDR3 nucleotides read TGTGCCAGCAGCGTAGAACAGGGGGCCTTCAATGAGCAGTTCTTC. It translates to CASSVEQGAFNEQFF. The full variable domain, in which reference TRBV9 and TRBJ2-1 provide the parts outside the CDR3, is DSGVTQTPKHLITATGQRVTLRCSPRSGDLSVYWYQQSLDQGLQFLIQYYNGEERAKGNILERFSAQQFPDLHSELNLSSLELGDSALYFCASSVEQGAFNEQFFGPGTRLTVL.

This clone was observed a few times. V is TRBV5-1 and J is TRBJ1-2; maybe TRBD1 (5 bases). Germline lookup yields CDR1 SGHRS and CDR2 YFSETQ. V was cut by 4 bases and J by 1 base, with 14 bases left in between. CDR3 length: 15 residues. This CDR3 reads CASSRWGEINYGYTF. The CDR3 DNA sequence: TGCGCCAGCAGCCGCTGGGGGGAAATTAACTATGGCTACACCTTC.

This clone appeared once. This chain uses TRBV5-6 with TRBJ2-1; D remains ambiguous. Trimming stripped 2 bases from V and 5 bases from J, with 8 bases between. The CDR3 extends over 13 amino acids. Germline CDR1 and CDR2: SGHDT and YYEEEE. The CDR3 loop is CASSFTDNNEQFF. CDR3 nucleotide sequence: TGTGCCAGCAGCTTTACAGATAACAATGAGCAGTTCTTC.

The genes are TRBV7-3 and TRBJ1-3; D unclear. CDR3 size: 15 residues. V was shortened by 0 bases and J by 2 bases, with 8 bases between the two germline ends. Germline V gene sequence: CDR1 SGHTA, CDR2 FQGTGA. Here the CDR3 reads CASSLTGGTGNTIYF. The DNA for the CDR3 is TGTGCCAGCAGCTTAACGGGAGGGACTGGAAACACCATATATTTT. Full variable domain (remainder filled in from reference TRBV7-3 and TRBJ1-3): GAGVSQTPSNKVTEKGKYVELRCDPISGHTALYWYRQSLGQGPEFLIYFQGTGAADDSGLPNDRFFAVRPEGSVSTLKIQRTERGDSAVYLCASSLTGGTGNTIYFGEGSWLTVV.

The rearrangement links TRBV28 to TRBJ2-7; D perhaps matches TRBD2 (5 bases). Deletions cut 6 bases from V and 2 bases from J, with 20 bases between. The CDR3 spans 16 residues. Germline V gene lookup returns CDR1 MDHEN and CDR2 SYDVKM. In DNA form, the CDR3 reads TGTGCCAGCAGCCCACTTGTCGGACTCTTCCCCTACGAGCAGTACTTC. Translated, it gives CASSPLVGLFPYEQYF.

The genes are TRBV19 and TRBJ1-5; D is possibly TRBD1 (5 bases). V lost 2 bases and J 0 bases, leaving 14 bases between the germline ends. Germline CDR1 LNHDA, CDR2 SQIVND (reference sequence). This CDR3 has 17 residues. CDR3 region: CASSIQGAGYSNQPQHF. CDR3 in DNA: TGTGCCAGTAGTATACAAGGGGCAGGGTATAGCAATCAGCCCCAGCATTTT.

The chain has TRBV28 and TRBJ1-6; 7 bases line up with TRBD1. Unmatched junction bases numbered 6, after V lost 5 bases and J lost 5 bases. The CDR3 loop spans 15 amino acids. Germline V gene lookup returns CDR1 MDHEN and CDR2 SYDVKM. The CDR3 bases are TGTGCCAGCAGTCTGATGACAGGGAATAATTCACCCCTCCACTTT. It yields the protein CASSLMTGNNSPLHF.

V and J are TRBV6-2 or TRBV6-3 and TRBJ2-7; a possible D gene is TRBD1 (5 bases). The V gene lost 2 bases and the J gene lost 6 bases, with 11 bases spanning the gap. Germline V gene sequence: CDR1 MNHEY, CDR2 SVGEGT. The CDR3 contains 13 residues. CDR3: CASSYGRASEQYF. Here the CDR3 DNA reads TGTGCCAGCAGTTACGGCAGGGCGAGCGAGCAGTACTTC.

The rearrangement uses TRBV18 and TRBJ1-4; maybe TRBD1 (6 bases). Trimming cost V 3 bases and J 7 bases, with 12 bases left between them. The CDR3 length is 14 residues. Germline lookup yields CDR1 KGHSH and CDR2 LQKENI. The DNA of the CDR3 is TGTGCCAGCTCACCGGGACACCTTTCTGAAAAACTGTTTTTT. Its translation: CASSPGHLSEKLFF.

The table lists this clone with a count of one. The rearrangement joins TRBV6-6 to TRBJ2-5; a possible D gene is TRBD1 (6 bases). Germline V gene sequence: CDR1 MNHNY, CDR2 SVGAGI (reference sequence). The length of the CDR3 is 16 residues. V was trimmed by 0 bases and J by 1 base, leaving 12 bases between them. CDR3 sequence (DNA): TGTGCCAGCAGTTACTCGATACAGGGCACCCAAGAGACCCAGTACTTC. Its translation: CASSYSIQGTQETQYF.

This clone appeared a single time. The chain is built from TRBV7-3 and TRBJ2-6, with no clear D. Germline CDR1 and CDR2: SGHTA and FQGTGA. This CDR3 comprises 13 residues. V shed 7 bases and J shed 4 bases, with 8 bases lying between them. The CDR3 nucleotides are TGTGCCAGCACCCCAGGAGGGGCCAACGTCCTGACTTTC. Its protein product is CASTPGGANVLTF.

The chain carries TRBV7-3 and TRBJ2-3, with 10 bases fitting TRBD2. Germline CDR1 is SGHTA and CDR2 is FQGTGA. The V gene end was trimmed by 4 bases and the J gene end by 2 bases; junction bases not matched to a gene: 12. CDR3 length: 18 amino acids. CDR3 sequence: CASSSPRTSGDNTDTQYF. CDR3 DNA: TGTGCCAGCAGCTCACCCCGAACTAGCGGGGATAACACAGATACGCAGTATTTT.

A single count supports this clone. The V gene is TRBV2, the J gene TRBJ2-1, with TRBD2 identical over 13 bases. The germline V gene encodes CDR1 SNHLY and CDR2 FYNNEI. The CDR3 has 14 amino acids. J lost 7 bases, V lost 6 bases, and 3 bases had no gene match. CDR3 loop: CASRRLAGGNEQFF. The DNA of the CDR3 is TGTGCCAGCAGGCGACTAGCGGGAGGAAATGAGCAGTTCTTC. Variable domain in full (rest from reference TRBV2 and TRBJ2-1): EPEVTQTPSHQVTQMGQEVILRCVPISNHLYFYWYRQILGQKVEFLVSFYNNEISEKSEIFDDQFSVERPDGSNFTLKIRSTKLEDSAMYFCASRRLAGGNEQFFGPGTRLTVL.